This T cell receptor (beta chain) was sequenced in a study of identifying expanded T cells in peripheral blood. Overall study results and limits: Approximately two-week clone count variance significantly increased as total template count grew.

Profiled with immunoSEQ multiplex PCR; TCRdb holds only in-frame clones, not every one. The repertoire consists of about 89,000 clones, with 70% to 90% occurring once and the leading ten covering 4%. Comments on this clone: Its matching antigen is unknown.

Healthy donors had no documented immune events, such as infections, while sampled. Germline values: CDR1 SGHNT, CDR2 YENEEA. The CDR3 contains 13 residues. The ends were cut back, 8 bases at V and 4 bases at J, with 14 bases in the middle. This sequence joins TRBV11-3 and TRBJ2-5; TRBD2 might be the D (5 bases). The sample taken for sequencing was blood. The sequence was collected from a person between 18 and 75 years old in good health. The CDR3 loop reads CASAEGSSETQYF. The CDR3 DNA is TGTGCCAGCGCAGAAGGGAGTTCAGAGACCCAGTACTTC.